One and the same sample provided the 32 T cell receptor beta chains below, sequenced in a study of blood T cell repertoires in COVID-19. The data were produced by immunoSEQ multiplex PCR, yet TCRdb's version contains in-frame clones alone and is incomplete. The sample comprises 95,000 to 100,000 clones, around 87% of which are singletons, and more than 9% rests with the top ten. Sequencing was carried out using peripheral blood. The receptors shown here come from a woman aged 30 to 39 with acute or convalescent COVID-19.

The chain uses TRBV5-1 and TRBJ2-1; TRBD2 aligns across 8 bases. Germline values: CDR1 SGHRS, CDR2 YFSETQ. J was trimmed by 6 bases and V by 2 bases; bases with no gene match: 4. This CDR3 is 14 amino acids long. The CDR3 bases are TGCGCCAGCAGCTTTGGACTAGCTCTCAATGAGCAGTTCTTC. It yields the protein CASSFGLALNEQFF.

The chain carries TRBV18 and TRBJ1-1; possible D gene TRBD1, 6 bases. Trimming cost V 2 bases and J 0 bases, with 10 bases left between them. Germline CDR1 KGHSH, CDR2 LQKENI. The CDR3 extends over 15 amino acids. The CDR3 DNA reads TGTGCCAGCTCACCAATGCGGGGGCTGAACACTGAAGCTTTCTTT. Translation: CASSPMRGLNTEAFF.

This clone was recorded a few times. This chain connects TRBV6-5 to TRBJ1-4, with D uncertain. The CDR3 has 12 residues. The V end lost 7 bases, the J end lost 7 bases, and 10 bases lay between the germline ends. Per germline, CDR1 MNHEY and CDR2 SVGAGI. The DNA of the CDR3 is TGTGCCAGCAAGTCCCCAGGTGAAAAACTGTTTTTT. Translating gives CASKSPGEKLFF.

The chain has TRBV27 and TRBJ1-6; 7 positions match TRBD1. Germline V gene data show CDR1 as MNHEY and CDR2 as SMNVEV (reference sequence). CDR3 size: 17 residues. V was clipped by 4 bases and J by 9 bases; unmatched bases: 15. CDR3 nucleotides: TGTGCCAGCAGTTCCCCCACGGACAGGTCTATCGGTTCACCCCTCCACTTT. Its protein is CASSSPTDRSIGSPLHF.

The chain employs TRBV9 and TRBJ1-3; TRBD1 agrees at 8 bases. Germline lookup yields CDR1 SGDLS and CDR2 YYNGEE. The CDR3 has 15 amino acids. Trimming at V came to 3 bases and at J to 3 bases, leaving 5 bases not matched to a gene. CDR3 nucleotides: TGTGCCAGCAGCGGATCAGGGGGCTTTGGAAACACCATATATTTT. Encoded protein: CASSGSGGFGNTIYF.

The chain has TRBV6-4 and TRBJ2-1, with D maybe TRBD2 (6 bases). CDR1 is MRHNA, CDR2 SNTAGT, per germline. V lost 6 bases and J 4 bases, leaving 22 bases between the germline ends. The CDR3 has 17 amino acids. The CDR3 sequence: CASRRTSGTGGYNEQFF. The CDR3 nucleotides read TGTGCCAGCAGAAGAACGTCTGGGACTGGGGGGTACAATGAGCAGTTCTTC.

V usage is TRBV7-9 and J usage is TRBJ1-2; D is unclear. The ends were cut back, 0 bases at V and 7 bases at J, with 9 bases in the middle. This CDR3 is 13 amino acids long. Germline values: CDR1 SEHNR, CDR2 FQNEAQ (reference sequence). This CDR3 is CASSLAASGGYTF. The CDR3 nucleotides are TGTGCCAGCAGCTTAGCGGCTTCGGGTGGCTACACCTTC.

This sequence joins TRBV5-1 and TRBJ1-1, with D perhaps matching TRBD1 (5 bases). The CDR3 totals 13 residues. Trimming pared 2 bases from V and 4 bases from J, leaving 9 bases between. CDR1 and CDR2 from the germline V gene are SGHRS and YFSETQ. The CDR3 region is CASSLAQGTEAFF. In DNA, the CDR3 is TGCGCCAGCAGCTTAGCGCAGGGCACTGAAGCTTTCTTT.

The chain recombines TRBV7-9 with TRBJ1-2; D gene uncertain. Per the germline V gene, CDR1 is SEHNR and CDR2 is FQNEAQ (reference sequence). V lost 5 bases and J lost 5, with 9 bases in between. The CDR3 is 12 amino acids. This chain's CDR3 is CASSPLFYGYTF. DNA of the CDR3: TGTGCCAGCAGCCCATTGTTTTATGGCTACACCTTC.

The rearrangement joins TRBV7-7 to TRBJ2-7, with TRBD2 identical over 9 bases. The V gene's germline CDR1 is SSHAT and CDR2 FNYEAQ (reference sequence). CDR3 length: 13 residues. V lost 4 bases to trimming and J lost 7 bases; unmatched junction nucleotides: 5. The CDR3 DNA sequence: TGTGCCAGCAGCTCGGGACTAGCTCGGGAGCAGTACTTC. It translates to CASSSGLAREQYF. The complete variable domain, with remaining parts taken from reference TRBV7-7 and TRBJ2-7, reads GAGVSQSPRYKVTKRGQDVTLRCDPISSHATLYWYQQALGQGPEFLTYFNYEAQPDKSGLPSDRFSAERPEGSISTLTIQRTEQRDSAMYRCASSSGLAREQYFGPGTRLTVT.

The V gene is TRBV14, the J gene TRBJ2-7, with D perhaps TRBD1 (5 bases). Germline CDR1 reads SGHDN; CDR2 reads FVKESK. This CDR3 region has 15 residues. Deletions cut 6 bases from V and 0 bases from J, with 15 bases between. CDR3 nucleotide sequence: TGTGCCAGCAGACTCACGACAGCCACCTCCTACGAGCAGTACTTC. Protein sequence: CASRLTTATSYEQYF.

The J gene is TRBJ2-7, the V gene TRBV9; possibly TRBD1 for D (5 bases). CDR1 is SGDLS and CDR2 is YYNGEE in the germline V gene. The CDR3 runs to 16 residues. The germline V and J ends were trimmed by 0 bases and 0 bases, with 13 bases remaining between them. CDR3 coding DNA: TGTGCCAGCAGCGTAGGGGGCCCGTTGAGCTCCTACGAGCAGTACTTC. This sequence encodes CASSVGGPLSSYEQYF.

The chain has TRBV5-4 and TRBJ2-7; perhaps TRBD2 as D (6 bases). Trimming took 2 bases from V and 3 from J, leaving 9 bases between them. The length of the CDR3 is 13 residues. Germline assignment: CDR1 SGHNT and CDR2 YYREEE (reference sequence). The CDR3 nucleotides are TGTGCCAGCAGCTTTAAGGGACTCTACGAGCAGTACTTC. This gives the protein CASSFKGLYEQYF.

The V call is TRBV18, the J call TRBJ1-6; D gene unclear. Deletions cut 4 bases from V and 8 bases from J, with 15 bases between. CDR3 size: 15 residues. Looked up from germline, CDR1 is KGHSH and CDR2 is LQKENI. CDR3 coding DNA: TGTGCCAGCTCACTAACACCGACGGGAGATTCACCCCTCCACTTT. Translation: CASSLTPTGDSPLHF.

V is TRBV7-6 and J is TRBJ2-2; 8 bases map to TRBD1. Germline assignment: CDR1 SGHVS and CDR2 FNYEAQ. V lost 0 bases to trimming and J lost 7 bases; unmatched junction nucleotides: 1. The CDR3 runs 14 residues. The CDR3 DNA reads as TGTGCCAGCAGCTTAGCGGGACAGGTCGGGGAGCTGTTTTTT. Translated: CASSLAGQVGELFF.

This chain uses TRBV6-2 or TRBV6-3 with TRBJ1-5; 7 nucleotides line up with TRBD1. Germline-derived CDR1 and CDR2 are MNHEY and SVGEGT. The CDR3 spans 17 residues. The V gene end was trimmed by 5 bases and the J gene end by 3 bases; junction bases not matched to a gene: 13. The CDR3 bases are TGTGCCAGCAGTCAACCCCGGACAGGAGTATCCAATCAGCCCCAGCATTTT. Protein: CASSQPRTGVSNQPQHF.

CDR3 residues: CASSSQGWNTEAFF. DNA of the CDR3: TGTGCCAGCAGCTCCCAGGGGTGGAACACTGAAGCTTTCTTT. The chain recombines TRBV13 with TRBJ1-1; D may be TRBD1 (6 bases). CDR3 length: 14 amino acids. Germline V CDR1 and CDR2: PRHDT, FYEKMQ (reference sequence). Trimming removed 4 bases at V and 1 base at J, with 10 bases between.

The chain has TRBV2 and TRBJ2-2; no clear D. Germline V lookup: CDR1 SNHLY, CDR2 FYNNEI. The germline V and J ends were trimmed by 6 bases and 1 base, with 6 bases remaining between them. The CDR3 sequence is 13 residues long. The CDR3 reads CASRGENTGELFF. Written as DNA, the CDR3 is TGTGCCAGCAGGGGCGAGAACACCGGGGAGCTGTTTTTT.

V is TRBV7-8 and J is TRBJ2-3, with TRBD2 identical over 13 bases. Germline CDR1 and CDR2: SGHVS and FQNEAQ. CDR3 length: 16 residues. Trimming removed 5 bases from V and 5 bases from J; junction bases left unmatched: 7. This CDR3 is CASSAGTSGEGDTQYF. In nucleotides, the CDR3 is TGTGCCAGCAGCGCTGGGACTAGCGGGGAGGGAGATACGCAGTATTTT.

The rearrangement links TRBV11-2 to TRBJ2-3; 10 nucleotides line up with TRBD1. The CDR3 extends over 17 amino acids. The V segment lost 2 bases and the J segment 0 bases; nucleotides outside the gene matches: 5. Germline loops: CDR1 SGHAT, CDR2 FQNNGV. CDR3 bases: TGTGCCAGCAGCTTATCCGACAGGGGGCAGAGCACAGATACGCAGTATTTT. Encoded protein: CASSLSDRGQSTDTQYF.

The chain has TRBV5-1 and TRBJ1-4, with a weak D call TRBD1 (6 bases). This CDR3 region has 17 residues. Germline-derived CDR1 and CDR2 are SGHRS and YFSETQ. Trimming took 0 bases from V and 5 from J, leaving 17 bases between them. The DNA of the CDR3 is TGCGCCAGCAGCTTGGCCCCCAGGGGAAAGTTCAATGAAAAACTGTTTTTT. Translation: CASSLAPRGKFNEKLFF.

The chain carries TRBV5-4 and TRBJ1-1, with D perhaps TRBD1 (5 bases). Germline assignment: CDR1 SGHNT and CDR2 YYREEE (reference sequence). Deletions cut 4 bases from V and 1 base from J, with 23 bases between. The CDR3 has 18 residues. CDR3 region: CASSAPRGAGRENTEAFF. The CDR3 bases are TGTGCCAGCAGCGCCCCCCGGGGAGCAGGGCGGGAGAACACTGAAGCTTTCTTT. The full variable domain, completed using reference TRBV5-4 and TRBJ1-1, is ETGVTQSPTHLIKTRGQQVTLRCSSQSGHNTVSWYQQALGQGPQFIFQYYREEENGRGNFPPRFSGLQFPNYSSELNVNALELDDSALYLCASSAPRGAGRENTEAFFGQGTRLTVV.

This CDR3 reads CASSLLPPGQDYGYTF. CDR3 coding DNA: TGTGCCAGCAGTTTACTTCCTCCGGGACAGGACTATGGCTACACCTTC. V gene TRBV27 combines with J gene TRBJ1-2; 8 nucleotides line up with TRBD1. V shed 2 bases and J 3 bases; nucleotides not matched to a gene: 8. CDR1 is MNHEY and CDR2 is SMNVEV in the germline V gene (reference sequence). This CDR3 spans 16 amino acids.

V usage is TRBV15 and J usage is TRBJ1-1, with D perhaps matching TRBD1 (5 bases). The germline gives CDR1 LNHNV, CDR2 YYDKDF (reference sequence). This CDR3 has 13 amino acids. The V gene lost 3 bases and the J gene lost 7 bases, with 12 bases spanning the gap. CDR3 coding DNA: TGTGCCACCAGCAGGGGGGGGTTTAATGAAGCTTTCTTT. It is translated as CATSRGGFNEAFF.

The chain is built from TRBV5-1 and TRBJ2-3; the D gene is possibly TRBD2 (6 bases). There are 13 residues in the CDR3. Between the trimmed V and J ends, which lost 4 bases and 5 bases, there was a span of 11 bases. In germline, CDR1 is SGHRS, CDR2 YFSETQ. The CDR3 sequence: CASSAGWEDTQYF. CDR3 coding DNA: TGCGCCAGCAGCGCGGGGTGGGAAGATACGCAGTATTTT.

The gene calls are TRBV19 and TRBJ2-7; 8 positions match TRBD1. V shed 1 base and J 2 bases; nucleotides not matched to a gene: 4. The germline CDR1 and CDR2 sequences are LNHDA and SQIVND (reference sequence). This CDR3 has 15 residues. CDR3 sequence reads: CASSIGQGRTYEQYF. Here the CDR3 DNA reads TGTGCCAGTAGTATAGGACAGGGGCGGACCTACGAGCAGTACTTC. The whole variable domain, remainder taken from reference TRBV19 and TRBJ2-7, is DGGITQSPKYLFRKEGQNVTLSCEQNLNHDAMYWYRQDPGQGLRLIYYSQIVNDFQKGDIAEGYSVSREKKESFPLTVTSAQKNPTAFYLCASSIGQGRTYEQYFGPGTRLTVT.

The chain combines TRBV6-5 with TRBJ1-5; no reliable D call. The V and J ends lost 2 bases and 7 bases respectively, with 9 bases between them. This CDR3 is built from 13 residues. Per germline, CDR1 MNHEY and CDR2 SVGAGI. DNA of the CDR3: TGTGCCAGCAGTTACGGGGAGGAACAGCCCCAGCATTTT. Protein product: CASSYGEEQPQHF.

The J gene is TRBJ2-2, the V gene TRBV6-1; 8 bases fit TRBD1. Germline trimming cut 4 bases from V and 2 bases from J; bases unmatched to any gene: 12. Germline CDR1 is MNHNS and CDR2 is SASEGT. The CDR3 spans 18 residues. CDR3 DNA sequence: TGTGCCAGCAGTGCCGCGCGGCGGGACAGGATAAACACCGGGGAGCTGTTTTTT. It codes for CASSAARRDRINTGELFF.

This clone was seen only a few times. This chain connects TRBV29-1 to TRBJ1-1; 8 nucleotides agree with TRBD1. The germline CDR1 and CDR2 sequences are SQVTM and ANQGSEA. The ends lost 0 bases at V and 1 base at J; junction bases unmatched: 1. The CDR3 runs 14 residues. CDR3 nucleotides: TGCAGCGTTGAAGATACAGGGGGGAACACTGAAGCTTTCTTT. Residues: CSVEDTGGNTEAFF.

This chain links TRBV12-3 or TRBV12-4 with TRBJ2-2, with D unclear. The CDR3 runs to 13 residues. Trimming stripped 3 bases from V and 6 bases from J, with 8 bases between. CDR3 sequence: CASSFPGAGELFF. DNA for the CDR3: TGTGCCAGCAGTTTTCCGGGTGCCGGGGAGCTGTTTTTT.

The CDR3 region is CASSLGGQANQPQHF. CDR3 sequence (DNA): TGTGCCAGCAGCTTAGGGGGACAGGCTAATCAGCCCCAGCATTTT. V and J are TRBV7-9 and TRBJ1-5; TRBD1 matches at 8 bases. The ends lost 1 base at V and 4 bases at J; junction bases unmatched: 3. CDR1 SEHNR and CDR2 FQNEAQ come from the germline V gene (reference sequence). The CDR3 covers 15 residues.

The chain has TRBV12-3 or TRBV12-4 and TRBJ1-1, with no clear D. Trimming removed 2 bases from V and 8 bases from J, with 9 bases in between. This CDR3 contains 12 residues. The CDR3 is CASSLPRAEAFF. The CDR3 DNA reads TGTGCCAGCAGTTTACCGAGGGCGGAAGCTTTCTTT.